This T cell receptor beta chain was obtained from a study of blood T cell repertoires in COVID-19. Looking at the study overall: Specimens from acute and convalescent COVID-19 originated in the United States, Italy and Spain. T cells, B-cell-depleted T cells, or PBMCs supplied cDNA or gDNA.

In the authors' workflow: Researchers report that nucleated cell counts were estimated from reference gene primer amplification. This table comes from immunoSEQ multiplex PCR, and its TCRdb copy is limited to in-frame clones, with some not included. V, J and clone size reflect that table, while D and trimming were determined from the DNA. The repertoire holds around 170,000 clones, over 75% seen once, with roughly 6.8% in the top ten. The receptor's source is a man aged 70-80 years with active or convalescent COVID-19. Sequenced input: peripheral blood.

The CDR3 here is CASTPAADSYEQYF. CDR3 nucleotides: TGTGCCAGCACCCCCGCGGCGGATTCCTACGAGCAGTACTTC. J is TRBJ2-7 and V is TRBV6-5; unclear D gene. CDR1 and CDR2 (germline): MNHEY, SVGAGI. The CDR3 covers 14 residues. The V end was cut by 7 bases, the J end by 1 base, with 14 bases between.